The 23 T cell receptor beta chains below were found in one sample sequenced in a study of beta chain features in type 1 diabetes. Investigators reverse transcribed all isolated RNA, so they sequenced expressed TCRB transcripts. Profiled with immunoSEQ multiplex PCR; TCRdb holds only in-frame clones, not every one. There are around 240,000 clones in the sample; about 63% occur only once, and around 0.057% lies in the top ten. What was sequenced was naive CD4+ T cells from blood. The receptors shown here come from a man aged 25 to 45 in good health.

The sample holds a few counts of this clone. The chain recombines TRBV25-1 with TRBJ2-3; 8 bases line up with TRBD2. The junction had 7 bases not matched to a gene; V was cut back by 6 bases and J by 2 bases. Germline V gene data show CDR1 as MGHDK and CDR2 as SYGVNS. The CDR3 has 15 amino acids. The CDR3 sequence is CASSRAGVITDTQYF. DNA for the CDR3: TGTGCCAGCAGCAGAGCGGGGGTGATCACAGATACGCAGTATTTT. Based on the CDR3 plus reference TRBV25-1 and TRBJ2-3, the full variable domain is EADIYQTPRYLVIGTGKKITLECSQTMGHDKMYWYQQDPGMELHLIHYSYGVNSTEKGDLSSESTVSRIRTEHFPLTLESARPSHTSQYLCASSRAGVITDTQYFGPGTRLTVL.

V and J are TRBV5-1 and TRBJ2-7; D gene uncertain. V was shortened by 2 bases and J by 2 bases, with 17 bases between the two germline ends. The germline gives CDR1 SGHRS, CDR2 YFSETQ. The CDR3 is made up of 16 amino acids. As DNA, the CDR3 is TGCGCCAGCAGCTTCCCCCCCGGGTTGGACCCCTACGAGCAGTACTTC. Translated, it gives CASSFPPGLDPYEQYF.

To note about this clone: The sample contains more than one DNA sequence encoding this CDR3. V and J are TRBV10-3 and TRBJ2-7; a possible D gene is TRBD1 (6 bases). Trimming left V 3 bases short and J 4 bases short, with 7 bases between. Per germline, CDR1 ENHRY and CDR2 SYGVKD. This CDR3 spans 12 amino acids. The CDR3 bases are TGTGCCATCAGTGAACAGGGTTACGAGCAGTACTTC. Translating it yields CAISEQGYEQYF.

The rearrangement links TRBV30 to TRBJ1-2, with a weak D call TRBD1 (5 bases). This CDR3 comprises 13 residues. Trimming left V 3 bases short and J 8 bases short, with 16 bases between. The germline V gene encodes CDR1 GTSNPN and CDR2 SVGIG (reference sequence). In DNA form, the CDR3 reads TGTGCCTGGAGCGTGTGGGGGTTGGGAGGCTACACCTTC. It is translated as CAWSVWGLGGYTF.

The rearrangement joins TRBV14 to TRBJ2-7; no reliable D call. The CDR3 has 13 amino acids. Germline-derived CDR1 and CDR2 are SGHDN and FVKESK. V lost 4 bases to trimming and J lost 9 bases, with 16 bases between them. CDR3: CASSPSRWSGQYF. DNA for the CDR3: TGTGCCAGCAGCCCCTCCCGTTGGTCCGGGCAGTACTTC.

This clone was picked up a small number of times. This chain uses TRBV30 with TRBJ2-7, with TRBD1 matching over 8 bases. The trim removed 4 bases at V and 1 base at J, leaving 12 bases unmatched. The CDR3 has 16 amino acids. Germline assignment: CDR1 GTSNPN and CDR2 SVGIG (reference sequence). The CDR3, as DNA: TGTGCCTGGACCCACCCTCCGGGACAGGAGTCCTACGAGCAGTACTTC. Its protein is CAWTHPPGQESYEQYF.

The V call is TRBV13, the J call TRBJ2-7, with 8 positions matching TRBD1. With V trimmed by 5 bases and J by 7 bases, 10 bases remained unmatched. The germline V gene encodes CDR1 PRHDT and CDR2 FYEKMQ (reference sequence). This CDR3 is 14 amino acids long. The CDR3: CASSRWDRLKEQYF. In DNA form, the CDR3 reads TGTGCCAGCAGCCGCTGGGACAGGCTAAAAGAGCAGTACTTC.

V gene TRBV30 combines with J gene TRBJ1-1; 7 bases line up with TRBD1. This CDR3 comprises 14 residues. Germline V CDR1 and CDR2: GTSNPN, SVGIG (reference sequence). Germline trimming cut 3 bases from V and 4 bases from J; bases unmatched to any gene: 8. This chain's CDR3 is CAWRRQGISTEAFF. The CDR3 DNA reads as TGTGCCTGGAGGCGACAGGGTATCAGCACTGAAGCTTTCTTT.

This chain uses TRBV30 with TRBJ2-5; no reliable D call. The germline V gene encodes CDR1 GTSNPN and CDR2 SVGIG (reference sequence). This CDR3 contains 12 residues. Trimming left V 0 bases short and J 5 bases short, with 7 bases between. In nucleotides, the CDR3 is TGTGCCTGGAGTGTAGGGCTGGAGACCCAGTACTTC. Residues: CAWSVGLETQYF.

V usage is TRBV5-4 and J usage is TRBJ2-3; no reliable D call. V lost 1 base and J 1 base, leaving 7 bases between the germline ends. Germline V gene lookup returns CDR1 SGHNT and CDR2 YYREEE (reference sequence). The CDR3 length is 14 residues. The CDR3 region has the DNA TGTGCCAGCAGCTTGCGGCAGGGCACAGATACGCAGTATTTT. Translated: CASSLRQGTDTQYF.

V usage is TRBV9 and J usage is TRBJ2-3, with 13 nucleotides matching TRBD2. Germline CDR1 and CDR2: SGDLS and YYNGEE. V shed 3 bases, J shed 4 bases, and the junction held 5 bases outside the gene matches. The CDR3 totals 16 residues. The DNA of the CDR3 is TGTGCCAGCAGCGCACTAGCGGGAGGGCCGGCAGATACGCAGTATTTT. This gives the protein CASSALAGGPADTQYF.

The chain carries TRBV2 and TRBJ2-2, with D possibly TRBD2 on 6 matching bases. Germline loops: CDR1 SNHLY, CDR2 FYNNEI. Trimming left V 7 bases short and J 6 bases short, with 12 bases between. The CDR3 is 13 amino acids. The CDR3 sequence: CASMTGVAGELFF. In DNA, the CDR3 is TGTGCCAGCATGACGGGGGTGGCCGGGGAGCTGTTTTTT.

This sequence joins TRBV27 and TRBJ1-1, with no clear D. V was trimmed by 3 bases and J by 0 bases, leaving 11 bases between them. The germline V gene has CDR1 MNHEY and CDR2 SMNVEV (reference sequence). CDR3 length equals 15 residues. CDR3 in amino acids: CASSLAPGVNTEAFF. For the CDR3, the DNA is TGTGCCAGCAGTTTGGCGCCTGGGGTGAACACTGAAGCTTTCTTT.

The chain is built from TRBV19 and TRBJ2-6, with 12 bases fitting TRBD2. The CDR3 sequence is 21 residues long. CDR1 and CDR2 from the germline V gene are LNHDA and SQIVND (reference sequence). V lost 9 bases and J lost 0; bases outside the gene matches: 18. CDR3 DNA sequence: TGTGCCAGCTCGGGACTAGCGGGTGACTATTACGTCAGCTCTGGGGCCAACGTCCTGACTTTC. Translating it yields CASSGLAGDYYVSSGANVLTF.

CDR3 nucleotide sequence: TGCGCCAGCAGCGCCCGAACAGGGATTGGCAATGAGCAGTTCTTC. This translates into CASSARTGIGNEQFF. The chain couples TRBV5-1 to TRBJ2-1, with D perhaps matching TRBD1 (6 bases). Trimming removed 4 bases from V and 6 bases from J, with 17 bases in between. This CDR3 has 15 residues. Germline CDR1 SGHRS, CDR2 YFSETQ.

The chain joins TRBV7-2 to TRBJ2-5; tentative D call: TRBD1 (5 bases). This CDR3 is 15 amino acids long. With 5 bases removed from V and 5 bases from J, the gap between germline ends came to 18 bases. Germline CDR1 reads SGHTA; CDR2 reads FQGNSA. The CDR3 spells CASSQGRGAGETQYF. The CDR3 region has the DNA TGTGCCAGCAGCCAGGGAAGAGGTGCAGGGGAGACCCAGTACTTC.

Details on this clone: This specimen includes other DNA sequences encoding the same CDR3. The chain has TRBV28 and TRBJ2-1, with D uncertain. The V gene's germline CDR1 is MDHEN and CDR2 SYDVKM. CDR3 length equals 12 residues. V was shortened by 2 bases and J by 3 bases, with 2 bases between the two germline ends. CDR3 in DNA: TGTGCCAGCAGTTTAATCTACAATGAGCAGTTCTTC. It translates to CASSLIYNEQFF.

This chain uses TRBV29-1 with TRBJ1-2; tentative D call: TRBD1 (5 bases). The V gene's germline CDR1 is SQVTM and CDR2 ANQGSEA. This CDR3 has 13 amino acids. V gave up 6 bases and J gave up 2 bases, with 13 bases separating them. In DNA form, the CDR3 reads TGCAGCGTAGGTGGTGGGGGAAACTATGGCTACACCTTC. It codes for CSVGGGGNYGYTF.

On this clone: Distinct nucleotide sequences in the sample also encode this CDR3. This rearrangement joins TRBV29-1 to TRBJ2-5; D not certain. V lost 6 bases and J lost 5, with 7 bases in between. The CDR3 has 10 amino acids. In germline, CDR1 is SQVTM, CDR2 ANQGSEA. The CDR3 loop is CSVLGETQYF. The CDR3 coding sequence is TGCAGCGTCTTAGGGGAGACCCAGTACTTC.

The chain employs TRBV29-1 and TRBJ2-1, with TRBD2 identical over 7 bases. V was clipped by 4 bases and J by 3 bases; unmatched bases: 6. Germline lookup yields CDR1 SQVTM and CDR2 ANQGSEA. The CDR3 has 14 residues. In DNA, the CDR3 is TGCAGCGTTGTCGTAAGCGGGAACTACAATGAGCAGTTCTTC. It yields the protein CSVVVSGNYNEQFF.

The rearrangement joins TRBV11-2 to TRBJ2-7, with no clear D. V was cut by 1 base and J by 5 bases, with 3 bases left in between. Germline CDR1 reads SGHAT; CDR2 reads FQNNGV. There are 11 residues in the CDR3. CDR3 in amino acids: CASSLVHEQYF. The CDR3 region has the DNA TGTGCCAGCAGCTTAGTTCACGAGCAGTACTTC.

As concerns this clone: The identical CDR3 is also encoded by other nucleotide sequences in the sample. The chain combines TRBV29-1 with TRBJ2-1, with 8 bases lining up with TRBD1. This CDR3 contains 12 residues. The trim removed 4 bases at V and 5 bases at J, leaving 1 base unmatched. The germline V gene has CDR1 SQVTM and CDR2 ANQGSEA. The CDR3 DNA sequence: TGCAGCGTTGGCAGGGGGCACAATGAGCAGTTCTTC. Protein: CSVGRGHNEQFF.

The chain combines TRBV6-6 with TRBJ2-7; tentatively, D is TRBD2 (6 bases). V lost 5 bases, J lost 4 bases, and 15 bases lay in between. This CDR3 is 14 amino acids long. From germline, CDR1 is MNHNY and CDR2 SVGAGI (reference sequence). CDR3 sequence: CASSARQGGYEQYF. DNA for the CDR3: TGTGCCAGCAGTGCCCGGCAGGGAGGATACGAGCAGTACTTC.